Shown below are 18 T cell receptor beta chains from a single sample sequenced in a study of blood T cell repertoires in COVID-19 (dated by TCRdb to the early 2020s). Library creation used the immunoSEQ multiplex PCR assay. What TCRdb holds here is the immuneACCESS table cut down to in-frame rearrangements. Part of the clones is not present; checked against another copy, under half of the missing clones reflect an unresolved V gene, and the others are unexplained. The sample has hundreds of thousands of clones on record, 75% to 85% of them singletons. The top ten clonotypes cover around 7% of the sample. Sequenced: peripheral blood. The receptors stem from a woman aged 50 to 60 with acute or convalescent COVID-19.

The chain uses TRBV7-2 and TRBJ2-2; tentative D call: TRBD1 (6 bases). Looked up from germline, CDR1 is SGHTA and CDR2 is FQGNSA. The CDR3 runs 14 residues. V was trimmed by 10 bases and J by 5 bases, leaving 17 bases between them. The CDR3 sequence is CATDVTGLTGELFF. CDR3 nucleotides: TGTGCCACCGACGTCACAGGGTTGACCGGGGAGCTGTTTTTT.

The chain combines TRBV5-1 with TRBJ2-3, with TRBD1 matching 7 bases. J was trimmed by 1 base and V by 2 bases; bases with no gene match: 7. The CDR3 runs 16 residues. Germline CDR1 is SGHRS and CDR2 is YFSETQ. This CDR3 reads CASSLQGTGRTDTQYF. The CDR3 DNA reads TGCGCCAGCAGCTTACAGGGGACCGGTCGCACAGATACGCAGTATTTT.

The V gene is TRBV30, the J gene TRBJ1-1; the D is unclear. CDR1 is GTSNPN, CDR2 SVGIG, per germline (reference sequence). Trimming left V 4 bases short and J 2 bases short, with 11 bases between. This CDR3 spans 13 amino acids. CDR3 sequence: CAWNRGRNTEAFF. The CDR3, as DNA: TGTGCCTGGAATCGAGGAAGAAACACTGAAGCTTTCTTT.

The rearrangement links TRBV21-1 to TRBJ1-1; the tabulated D call, TRBD1, remains unverified against the DNA. TRBV21-1 is a documented pseudogene. There are 15 residues in the CDR3. The CDR3 sequence is CASSLQGAVRTEAFF. The CDR3 nucleotides are TGTGCCAGCAGCCTTCAGGGGGCTGTGAGAACTGAAGCTTTCTTT.

The gene calls are TRBV7-9 and TRBJ1-2; tentative D call: TRBD1 (6 bases). The CDR3 runs 15 residues. V lost 5 bases and J lost 8, with 21 bases in between. Germline-derived CDR1 and CDR2 are SEHNR and FQNEAQ (reference sequence). CDR3 in DNA: TGTGCCAGCAGCCCGGTAGGGTTAGAAGGGGGAGGCTACACCTTC. Residues: CASSPVGLEGGGYTF.

This clone was picked up a small number of times. V gene TRBV5-4 combines with J gene TRBJ1-2, with D possibly being TRBD1 (6 bases). V lost 2 bases, J lost 5 bases, and 13 bases lay in between. Germline V CDR1 and CDR2: SGHNT, YYREEE (reference sequence). This CDR3 is 14 amino acids long. For the CDR3, the DNA is TGTGCCAGCAGCTTCTTTGGGGGCTGGTATGGCTACACCTTC. It translates to CASSFFGGWYGYTF.

CDR3: CASSFGQGVRLTEAFF. DNA of the CDR3: TGTGCCAGCAGTTTCGGACAGGGTGTACGATTGACTGAAGCTTTCTTT. The V call is TRBV28, the J call TRBJ1-1; the match to TRBD1 covers 8 bases. This CDR3 contains 16 residues. Germline V gene lookup returns CDR1 MDHEN and CDR2 SYDVKM. V dropped 3 bases and J dropped 5; count of bases not matched to a gene: 11. The variable domain in full, completed from reference TRBV28 and TRBJ1-1, reads DVKVTQSSRYLVKRTGEKVFLECVQDMDHENMFWYRQDPGLGLRLIYFSYDVKMKEKGDIPEGYSVSREKKERFSLILESASTNQTSMYLCASSFGQGVRLTEAFFGQGTRLTVV.

V usage is TRBV6-4 and J usage is TRBJ2-1; 7 bases are shared with TRBD2. Germline V gives CDR1 MRHNA, CDR2 SNTAGT. V trimming: 2 bases; J trimming: 10 bases; junction bases outside the gene matches: 14. The CDR3 is 16 residues long. In DNA, the CDR3 is TGTGCCAGCAGTGACGGGCGGGAGAAAGACGTTAACGAGCAGTTCTTC. Its protein is CASSDGREKDVNEQFF.

In its sample, this clone was seen once. The chain is built from TRBV29-1 and TRBJ1-1; D unresolved. Looked up from germline, CDR1 is SQVTM and CDR2 is ANQGSEA. The V gene lost 6 bases and the J gene lost 1 base, with 9 bases spanning the gap. There are 12 residues in the CDR3. The CDR3 DNA follows: TGCAGCGTGGCAAATTGGAACACTGAAGCTTTCTTT. This codes for CSVANWNTEAFF.

V usage is TRBV5-1 and J usage is TRBJ1-4, with a tentative D call TRBD1 (6 bases). The CDR3 covers 16 residues. Deletions cut 0 bases from V and 5 bases from J, with 14 bases between. From germline, CDR1 is SGHRS and CDR2 YFSETQ. Here the CDR3 reads CASSLVFVQGNEKLFF. DNA of the CDR3: TGCGCCAGCAGCTTGGTGTTTGTGCAGGGGAATGAAAAACTGTTTTTT.

The chain joins TRBV18 to TRBJ2-7, with 7 bases lining up with TRBD1. CDR3 length: 14 residues. Germline-derived CDR1 and CDR2 are KGHSH and LQKENI. With V trimmed by 4 bases and J by 5 bases, 8 bases remained unmatched. The CDR3 spells CASSLETGTDEQYF. CDR3 in DNA: TGTGCCAGCTCACTTGAGACAGGGACCGACGAGCAGTACTTC. Full variable domain (outside the CDR3, taken from reference TRBV18 and TRBJ2-7): NAGVMQNPRHLVRRRGQEARLRCSPMKGHSHVYWYRQLPEEGLKFMVYLQKENIIDESGMPKERFSAEFPKEGPSILRIQQVVRGDSAAYFCASSLETGTDEQYFGPGTRLTVT.

This clone was picked up a small number of times. The V call is TRBV7-2, the J call TRBJ2-7; D is unclear. Germline loops: CDR1 SGHTA, CDR2 FQGNSA. V was shortened by 5 bases and J by 2 bases, with 4 bases between the two germline ends. This CDR3 region has 11 residues. The chain's CDR3 is CASSVTYEQYF. The CDR3 bases are TGTGCCAGCAGCGTCACCTACGAGCAGTACTTC.

The V call is TRBV20-1, the J call TRBJ1-1; a possible D gene is TRBD1 (6 bases). This CDR3 spans 13 amino acids. CDR1 and CDR2 from the germline V gene are DFQATT and SNEGSKA (reference sequence). V was pared by 3 bases and J by 5 bases, with 13 bases between. The CDR3: CSASGDKFTEAFF. The DNA for the CDR3 is TGCAGTGCTAGTGGGGACAAATTTACTGAAGCTTTCTTT.

The J gene is TRBJ2-7, the V gene TRBV5-1; D not resolved. Germline CDR1 SGHRS, CDR2 YFSETQ. The ends were cut back, 4 bases at V and 4 bases at J, with 9 bases in the middle. The CDR3 runs 12 residues. The CDR3 bases are TGCGCCAGCAGCCTTACAAGTTACGAGCAGTACTTC. It specifies CASSLTSYEQYF. Full variable domain (missing parts from reference TRBV5-1 and TRBJ2-7): KAGVTQTPRYLIKTRGQQVTLSCSPISGHRSVSWYQQTPGQGLQFLFEYFSETQRNKGNFPGRFSGRQFSNSRSEMNVSTLELGDSALYLCASSLTSYEQYFGPGTRLTVT.

The chain links TRBV28 to TRBJ1-6, with D unresolved. CDR3 length equals 14 residues. V was pared by 2 bases and J by 8 bases, with 10 bases between. Germline V gene sequence: CDR1 MDHEN, CDR2 SYDVKM. As DNA, the CDR3 is TGTGCCAGCAGTTTAAACGAGGGCTATTCACCCCTCCACTTT. The encoded protein is CASSLNEGYSPLHF.

The chain has TRBV6-5 and TRBJ2-1; 7 positions match TRBD1. The CDR3 loop spans 15 amino acids. Unmatched junction bases numbered 7, after V lost 7 bases and J lost 1 base. CDR1 and CDR2 (germline): MNHEY, SVGAGI. The CDR3 nucleotides are TGTGCCAGCACACAGGGGAGAAGGTCCTACAATGAGCAGTTCTTC. Translated, it gives CASTQGRRSYNEQFF.

A few counts support this clone. The rearrangement joins TRBV2 to TRBJ1-1; the D gene is possibly TRBD1 (5 bases). The V end was cut by 1 base, the J end by 4 bases, with 13 bases between. Germline V gives CDR1 SNHLY, CDR2 FYNNEI. The length of the CDR3 is 15 residues. The DNA for the CDR3 is TGTGCCAGCAGTGAAGAGGGGTTGAGGACCACTGAAGCTTTCTTT. Residues: CASSEEGLRTTEAFF.

This sequence joins TRBV5-4 and TRBJ2-3; tentatively, D is TRBD1 (7 bases). CDR3 length: 13 amino acids. CDR1 SGHNT and CDR2 YYREEE come from the germline V gene (reference sequence). The germline V and J ends were trimmed by 5 bases and 3 bases, with 10 bases remaining between them. CDR3 amino acids: CASRTGRTDTQYF. CDR3 bases: TGTGCCAGCAGGACAGGGAGGACAGATACGCAGTATTTT.